This is a list of T cell receptor beta chains from one sample in a study of T cell responses to AZD1222 COVID-19 vaccine. Here immunoSEQ multiplex PCR was the method, and the copy in TCRdb shows in-frame clones only, minus some. Seen here are 85,000 to 90,000 clones, roughly 90% observed once, and the top ten hold about 5.8%. Sequenced here: peripheral blood, sampled on day 0 of AZD1222 vaccination. Receptor source: an adult in good health. Each CDR3 is given with its conserved first and last residue. The order of the fields is D gene, clone size, V gene, J gene, CDR3 DNA, CDR3 protein. D genes are given only for firm matches. Some rows have no size entry. The others give once, few or many, or a class for an expanded clone.

.	.	TRBV7-9	TRBJ1-2	TGTGCCAGCAGCTTAGCGGTCTCTGGCTACACCTTC	CASSLAVSGYTF
TRBD2	.	TRBV30	TRBJ2-5	TGTGCCTGGATCCGCCGGACTAGCGGGAGGGCCGGGGGAGAGACCCAGTACTTC	CAWIRRTSGRAGGETQYF
TRBD2	.	TRBV28	TRBJ2-7	TGTGCCAGCACCCGCCCCACTAGCGGGAGCTACGAGCAGTACTTC	CASTRPTSGSYEQYF
.	.	TRBV19	TRBJ1-1	TGTGCCAGTATGGGCGGGTACACTGAAGCTTTCTTT	CASMGGYTEAFF
.	.	TRBV11-2	TRBJ1-3	TGTGCCAGCAGCTTATACAGGGCCCCTGGAAACACCATATATTTT	CASSLYRAPGNTIYF
.	.	TRBV19	TRBJ1-5	TGTGCCAGTAGTATTTCCAGAAATAATCAGCCCCAGCATTTT	CASSISRNNQPQHF
.	.	TRBV7-8	TRBJ1-3	TGTGCCAGCAGCTTATCCCGCTCTGGAAACACCATATATTTT	CASSLSRSGNTIYF
.	.	TRBV5-4	TRBJ1-1	TGTGCCAGCAGACTCGAGGGTGAAGCTTTCTTT	CASRLEGEAFF
TRBD1	.	TRBV27	TRBJ2-2	TGTGCCAGCGCTCGAGGGGGCGGCGTGAACACCGGGGAGCTGTTTTTT	CASARGGGVNTGELFF
.	.	TRBV11-2	TRBJ1-5	TGTGCCAGCAGCTTACCCGGACAGCCCCAGCATTTT	CASSLPGQPQHF
.	.	TRBV14	TRBJ2-3	TGTGCCAGCAGCCAAGGAGGACTACCTAGGACAGATACGCAGTATTTT	CASSQGGLPRTDTQYF
.	few	TRBV27	TRBJ2-1	TGTGCCAGCAGTTTACGGGCTGAGCAGTTCTTC	CASSLRAEQFF
TRBD2	.	TRBV6-2/TRBV6-3	TRBJ2-1	TGTGCCAGCAGTACCCCCCCTGGACTAGCGGGCAACAATGAGCAGTTCTTC	CASSTPPGLAGNNEQFF
.	.	TRBV21-1	TRBJ2-3	TGTGCCAGCAGCAAGCCCCCTCGGGGGCGCGGAGATACGCAGTATTTT	CASSKPPRGRGDTQYF